These 3 T cell receptor beta chains originate from one sample sequenced in a study of CD8 T cells in ankylosing spondylitis. TCRdb independently ran MiXCR on the 5' RACE reads; one entry per CDR3 protein. The sample consists of 150,000 to 250,000 distinct CDR3 sequences, more than 10% of them appearing once. Sequencing input: blood, either unsorted or a sorted T cell fraction (not recorded which). Receptors originate from a male donor with ankylosing spondylitis or in good health (not recorded which).

This clonotype was recorded a few times. This chain uses TRBV5-1 with TRBJ1-1; unclear D gene. CDR1 and CDR2 from the germline V gene are SGHRS and YFSETQ. V lost 3 bases to trimming and J lost 5 bases, with 17 bases between them. The CDR3 covers 15 residues. DNA of the CDR3: TGCGCCAGCAGCTACTACTCGGGAGTTGGTACTGAAGCTTTCTTT. It yields the protein CASSYYSGVGTEAFF.

This clonotype was seen more than once but under ten times. V is TRBV20-1 and J is TRBJ2-7; TRBD2 is a possible D gene (7 bases). Trimming removed 3 bases from V and 2 bases from J, with 14 bases in between. The CDR3 extends over 14 amino acids. Germline CDR1 is DFQATT and CDR2 is SNEGSKA (reference sequence). The CDR3 region is CSAREGEGTYEQYF. The CDR3 DNA is TGCAGTGCTAGGGAGGGGGAGGGGACCTACGAGCAGTACTTC.

V gene TRBV2 combines with J gene TRBJ1-6; TRBD1 is a possible D gene (5 bases). Germline loops: CDR1 SNHLY, CDR2 FYNNEI. CDR3 length equals 16 residues. Between the trimmed V and J ends, which lost 6 bases and 5 bases, there was a span of 17 bases. The CDR3 DNA reads as TGTGCCAGCAGGCCCCAGGGAGGACTGGATAATTCACCCCTCCACTTT. This translates into CASRPQGGLDNSPLHF.